This T cell receptor beta chain was recorded in a study of blood T cell repertoires in COVID-19 (dated by TCRdb to 2020 to 2021). A note on the overall study: Samples covering the acute and convalescent phases of COVID-19 were provided by collaborators in the United States, Italy and Spain. The material from the prospective study consisted of cDNA or gDNA derived from T cells, B-cell-depleted T cells, or PBMCs. Deeply sampled blood TCRbeta repertoires from subjects exposed to, actively infected with, or recovered from COVID-19 were included in the dataset. The repertoires were released in a freely available public database meant as a resource for research on the immune response to SARS-CoV-2. The samples were drawn from the first 160 participants of the ongoing ImmuneRACE study and from roughly 1,300 subjects provided by 6 global collaborators. The sample metadata nearly always contained a de-identified subject ID, COVID-19 status, age in years and sex. HLA class I and class II types, where available, came from metadata supplied by the sample provider rather than from assay-based typing. What the research found in general, with its limitations: The quantity of clinical and demographic metadata differed by source and by participant and was supplied without curation.

TCRbeta CDR3 regions were amplified from genomic DNA by means of the immunoSEQ Assay, a bias-controlled multiplex PCR. In the source study's methods: Within the assay, amplification of reference gene primers was used to estimate how many nucleated cells each sample contained. To quantify the absolute abundance of each unique TCRbeta CDR3 rearrangement, sequence reads were collapsed and filtered. For each sample, productive Simpson clonality was calculated by taking the square root of Simpson's diversity index across productive rearrangements. Imported from immuneACCESS, the table was reduced by TCRdb to in-frame sequences with V and J called. These copies leave out some clones; in studies compared against another copy, an unresolved V gene accounts for under half, and the cause of the remainder is not known. That table gives V, J and clone size, and the DNA gave D and trimming. In all, the sample holds tens of thousands of clones, and about 77% of those were seen once. About 27% of the sample is held by the ten biggest clonotypes.

A word on this clone: What this receptor recognizes is not known. No quality values exist for individual bases; no much larger clone is one base distant.

Whole blood was collected in K2EDTA tubes by collaborating institutions according to the institutions' own protocols. For TCRbeta analysis, collaborators shipped samples as frozen whole blood, isolated PBMCs, or DNA extracted from either of those sample types. The sample was peripheral blood. The sequence came from a man older than 75 with acute or convalescent COVID-19.

Read as DNA, the sequence is TGTGCCAGCAGCGTAAGCGGGGATTCTTGGAACACCATATATTTT. Its coded protein is CASSVSGDSWNTIYF. The rearranged segments are TRBV9 and TRBJ1-3; the D gene assignment is ambiguous. CDR1 and CDR2, per the germline V gene, are SGDLS and YYNGEE. Reading from cysteine to phenylalanine, the CDR3 counts 15 amino acids. The retained sequence is limited to the CDR3, 45 bases, with the frame set at the first base. V and J lose 1 base and 7 bases, and a span of 15 bases separates them.